The T cell receptor beta chain under discussion was sequenced for a study of blood T cell repertoires in COVID-19. As for the study in general: Acute and convalescent COVID-19 specimens originated in the United States, Italy and Spain.

Germline CDR1 and CDR2: SGHVS and FQNEAQ. The V end was cut by 4 bases, the J end by 7 bases, with 8 bases between. This CDR3 is built from 13 residues. Using immunoSEQ multiplex PCR, the repertoire was profiled, and TCRdb retains in-frame clones only, with some absent. The sample includes about 35,000 clones, roughly four fifths of them seen just once. Sequencing used peripheral blood. This chain links TRBV7-8 with TRBJ1-6; D is possibly TRBD1 (6 bases). This clonotype originated in a human donor in a cohort sampled during active or convalescent COVID-19. The donor label of this sample is uncertain. CDR3 residues: CASSSGQNSPLHF. CDR3 nucleotides: TGTGCCAGCAGCTCCGGACAGAATTCACCCCTCCACTTT.